A selection of T cell receptor beta chains follows, all from one sample in a study of CD8 T cells in ankylosing spondylitis. TCRdb fed the 5' RACE reads into MiXCR, producing one record per CDR3 protein. The sample shows 300,000 to 350,000 distinct CDR3 sequences, roughly 20% of them seen only once. Sequenced sample: blood, either unsorted or a sorted T cell fraction (not recorded which). These receptor sequences come from a female donor with ankylosing spondylitis or in good health (not recorded which). Both conserved end residues are part of each CDR3. The order of the fields is J gene, D gene, V gene, CDR3 length, clone size, CDR3 protein, CDR3 DNA. The D gene is left open where the match is weak. For some rows the clone size is stated as once, few or many, or as a class when expanded; others skip it.

j_gene: TRBJ2-3; d_gene: TRBD1; v_gene: TRBV5-1; len: 14; abundance: few; CDR3aa: CASSTGQSTDTQYF; CDR3nt: TGCGCCAGCAGCACGGGACAGAGCACAGATACGCAGTATTTT
j_gene: TRBJ1-1; d_gene: NA; v_gene: TRBV5-1; len: 15; abundance: NA; CDR3aa: CASSLEDTTNTEAFF; CDR3nt: TGCGCCAGCAGCTTGGAAGACACCACGAACACTGAAGCTTTCTTT
j_gene: TRBJ2-5; d_gene: TRBD1; v_gene: TRBV25-1; len: 16; abundance: once; CDR3aa: CASSDRQGWRKETQYF; CDR3nt: TGTGCCAGCAGTGACCGACAGGGCTGGAGAAAAGAGACCCAGTACTTC
j_gene: TRBJ1-1; d_gene: NA; v_gene: TRBV20-1; len: 13; abundance: few; CDR3aa: CSARKGSVGEAFF; CDR3nt: TGCAGTGCTAGAAAGGGGTCGGTTGGTGAAGCTTTCTTT
j_gene: TRBJ1-1; d_gene: NA; v_gene: TRBV20-1; len: 11; abundance: few; CDR3aa: CSAPGPLEAFF; CDR3nt: TGCAGTGCTCCTGGACCGCTAGAAGCTTTCTTT
j_gene: TRBJ2-2; d_gene: NA; v_gene: TRBV12-3/TRBV12-4; len: 13; abundance: NA; CDR3aa: CASTGGVTGELFF; CDR3nt: TGTGCCAGCACAGGGGGGGTCACCGGGGAGCTGTTTTTT
j_gene: TRBJ1-6; d_gene: TRBD1; v_gene: TRBV10-3; len: 13; abundance: NA; CDR3aa: CAIRQGANSPLHF; CDR3nt: TGTGCCATCAGGCAGGGGGCTAATTCACCCCTCCACTTT
j_gene: TRBJ1-3; d_gene: NA; v_gene: TRBV6-1; len: 16; abundance: NA; CDR3aa: CASSEAILEPGNTIYF; CDR3nt: TGTGCCAGCAGTGAAGCAATCTTGGAACCTGGAAACACCATATATTTT
j_gene: TRBJ2-7; d_gene: TRBD2; v_gene: TRBV6-5; len: 17; abundance: few; CDR3aa: CASSYSRLAGEYYEQYF; CDR3nt: TGTGCCAGCAGTTACTCTCGCCTGGCGGGGGAATACTACGAGCAGTACTTC
j_gene: TRBJ1-1; d_gene: NA; v_gene: TRBV20-1; len: 18; abundance: NA; CDR3aa: CSASPLPGQGIQRAEAFF; CDR3nt: TGCAGTGCTAGTCCATTACCAGGGCAGGGGATACAGAGGGCTGAAGCTTTCTTT
j_gene: TRBJ2-3; d_gene: NA; v_gene: TRBV7-2; len: 12; abundance: NA; CDR3aa: CASSRFTDTQYF; CDR3nt: TGTGCCAGCAGCCGATTTACAGATACGCAGTATTTT
j_gene: TRBJ2-3; d_gene: TRBD2; v_gene: TRBV15; len: 15; abundance: few; CDR3aa: CATSRLAGGTDTQYF; CDR3nt: TGTGCCACCAGCAGACTAGCGGGAGGTACAGATACGCAGTATTTT
j_gene: TRBJ2-1; d_gene: TRBD2; v_gene: TRBV5-1; len: 14; abundance: NA; CDR3aa: CASVSGGKYNEQFF; CDR3nt: TGCGCCAGCGTAAGCGGGGGTAAATACAATGAGCAGTTCTTC
j_gene: TRBJ1-2; d_gene: NA; v_gene: TRBV7-2; len: 15; abundance: NA; CDR3aa: CASSLGSGTNYGYTF; CDR3nt: TGTGCCAGCAGCTTAGGTTCGGGCACTAACTATGGCTACACCTTC
j_gene: TRBJ1-1; d_gene: NA; v_gene: TRBV6-1; len: 13; abundance: NA; CDR3aa: CASSRAGATEAFF; CDR3nt: TGTGCCAGCAGCCGCGCCGGGGCGACTGAAGCTTTCTTT
j_gene: TRBJ2-7; d_gene: TRBD2; v_gene: TRBV20-1; len: 16; abundance: NA; CDR3aa: CSARTSRRERAYEQYF; CDR3nt: TGCAGTGCTAGGACCTCCCGGCGGGAGCGGGCCTACGAGCAGTACTTC
j_gene: TRBJ2-7; d_gene: NA; v_gene: TRBV19; len: 14; abundance: once; CDR3aa: CASRSRDTSYEQYF; CDR3nt: TGTGCCAGTAGGTCGAGGGACACCTCCTACGAGCAGTACTTC
j_gene: TRBJ1-1; d_gene: NA; v_gene: TRBV7-2; len: 13; abundance: NA; CDR3aa: CASSSRWNTEAFF; CDR3nt: TGTGCCAGCAGCTCCCGGTGGAACACTGAAGCTTTCTTT
j_gene: TRBJ2-7; d_gene: NA; v_gene: TRBV12-3/TRBV12-4; len: 15; abundance: many; CDR3aa: CASSPPEGPPYEQYF; CDR3nt: TGTGCCAGCAGTCCCCCCGAAGGACCTCCCTACGAGCAGTACTTC
j_gene: TRBJ2-1; d_gene: NA; v_gene: TRBV5-6; len: 15; abundance: many; CDR3aa: CASSRNSGGYNEQFF; CDR3nt: TGTGCCAGCAGCAGAAACAGTGGGGGGTACAATGAGCAGTTCTTC
j_gene: TRBJ1-1; d_gene: TRBD1; v_gene: TRBV20-1; len: 14; abundance: few; CDR3aa: CSARGRTGNTEAFF; CDR3nt: TGCAGTGCTAGAGGTAGGACAGGGAACACTGAAGCTTTCTTT
j_gene: TRBJ1-1; d_gene: NA; v_gene: TRBV5-8; len: 12; abundance: few; CDR3aa: CASSPRRMWAFF; CDR3nt: TGTGCCAGCAGCCCGCGGAGGATGTGGGCTTTCTTT
j_gene: TRBJ1-2; d_gene: NA; v_gene: TRBV7-9; len: 14; abundance: NA; CDR3aa: CASSISAPGDGYTF; CDR3nt: TGTGCCAGCAGCATCAGCGCTCCCGGGGATGGCTACACCTTC
j_gene: TRBJ1-2; d_gene: NA; v_gene: TRBV4-3; len: 16; abundance: NA; CDR3aa: CASSQGGRPTNYGYTF; CDR3nt: TGCGCCAGCAGCCAAGGGGGCAGACCGACTAACTATGGCTACACCTTC
j_gene: TRBJ2-5; d_gene: TRBD2; v_gene: TRBV7-2; len: 15; abundance: NA; CDR3aa: CASSLAGGLLETQYF; CDR3nt: TGTGCCAGCAGCCTAGCGGGAGGATTGCTAGAGACCCAGTACTTC
j_gene: TRBJ2-1; d_gene: TRBD2; v_gene: TRBV23-1; len: 16; abundance: NA; CDR3aa: CASSHLTSGTSNEQFF; CDR3nt: TGCGCCAGCAGTCACTTGACTAGCGGGACCTCCAATGAGCAGTTCTTC
j_gene: TRBJ1-4; d_gene: TRBD1; v_gene: TRBV20-1; len: 14; abundance: many; CDR3aa: CSADSGTVYEKLFF; CDR3nt: TGCAGTGCAGACTCAGGGACAGTTTATGAAAAACTGTTTTTT
j_gene: TRBJ2-3; d_gene: NA; v_gene: TRBV29-1; len: 15; abundance: many; CDR3aa: CSVSTARRGGGTQYF; CDR3nt: TGCAGCGTTTCGACCGCGCGGCGGGGAGGGGGTACGCAGTATTTT
j_gene: TRBJ2-1; d_gene: NA; v_gene: TRBV29-1; len: 12; abundance: many; CDR3aa: CSVGSSVKEQFF; CDR3nt: TGCAGCGTTGGCTCTAGCGTAAAGGAGCAGTTCTTC
j_gene: TRBJ1-5; d_gene: TRBD1; v_gene: TRBV7-8; len: 16; abundance: NA; CDR3aa: CASSFLGQGPNQPQHF; CDR3nt: TGTGCCAGCAGCTTCCTTGGACAGGGACCGAATCAGCCCCAGCATTTT
j_gene: TRBJ2-6; d_gene: NA; v_gene: TRBV7-9; len: 17; abundance: NA; CDR3aa: CASSLRGLPSGANVLTF; CDR3nt: TGTGCCAGCAGCCTCAGGGGCTTACCCTCTGGGGCCAACGTCCTGACTTTC
j_gene: TRBJ2-7; d_gene: NA; v_gene: TRBV5-5; len: 14; abundance: few; CDR3aa: CASSSLEGTGTRLF; CDR3nt: TGTGCCAGCAGCTCCCTAGAGGGTACAGGCACACGCTTGTTC
j_gene: TRBJ2-5; d_gene: TRBD2; v_gene: TRBV7-2; len: 16; abundance: NA; CDR3aa: CASSLIGTSGIETQYF; CDR3nt: TGTGCCAGCAGCTTAATTGGGACTAGCGGGATCGAGACCCAGTACTTC
j_gene: TRBJ2-3; d_gene: TRBD2; v_gene: TRBV11-2; len: 15; abundance: NA; CDR3aa: CASSSEREKGDTQYF; CDR3nt: TGTGCCAGCAGCTCAGAGCGGGAGAAGGGGGATACGCAGTATTTT
j_gene: TRBJ2-2; d_gene: NA; v_gene: TRBV5-4; len: 15; abundance: NA; CDR3aa: CASSPKGSTTGELFF; CDR3nt: TGTGCCAGCAGCCCTAAAGGGTCGACCACCGGGGAGCTGTTTTTT
j_gene: TRBJ2-1; d_gene: NA; v_gene: TRBV6-2/TRBV6-3; len: 15; abundance: few; CDR3aa: CASSYNGAGANEQFF; CDR3nt: TGTGCCAGCAGTTACAACGGGGCGGGTGCCAATGAGCAGTTCTTC
j_gene: TRBJ1-2; d_gene: TRBD1; v_gene: TRBV10-3; len: 12; abundance: few; CDR3aa: CAIKVQGQGYTF; CDR3nt: TGTGCCATCAAAGTCCAGGGACAGGGCTACACCTTC
j_gene: TRBJ2-3; d_gene: TRBD2; v_gene: TRBV20-1; len: 14; abundance: few; CDR3aa: CSAPKASGSETQYF; CDR3nt: TGCAGTGCCCCGAAGGCTAGCGGGAGTGAAACGCAGTATTTT
j_gene: TRBJ2-1; d_gene: NA; v_gene: TRBV10-2; len: 11; abundance: few; CDR3aa: CASSWRDEQFF; CDR3nt: TGCGCCAGCAGTTGGAGGGATGAGCAGTTCTTC
j_gene: TRBJ2-3; d_gene: TRBD1; v_gene: TRBV12-5; len: 15; abundance: NA; CDR3aa: CASGLGDRAADTQYF; CDR3nt: TGTGCTAGTGGTTTGGGGGACAGGGCCGCAGATACGCAGTATTTT
j_gene: TRBJ1-1; d_gene: NA; v_gene: TRBV4-3; len: 14; abundance: few; CDR3aa: CASSQDKRGTEAFF; CDR3nt: TGCGCCAGCAGCCAAGATAAGAGGGGAACTGAAGCTTTCTTT
j_gene: TRBJ2-2; d_gene: TRBD2; v_gene: TRBV7-9; len: 14; abundance: few; CDR3aa: CASTLKRESGELFF; CDR3nt: TGTGCCAGCACTTTAAAGCGGGAGTCTGGGGAGCTGTTTTTT
j_gene: TRBJ2-1; d_gene: NA; v_gene: TRBV7-2; len: 16; abundance: few; CDR3aa: CASSFGAPAENNEQFF; CDR3nt: TGTGCCAGCAGCTTTGGAGCCCCGGCGGAAAACAATGAGCAGTTCTTC
j_gene: TRBJ2-7; d_gene: NA; v_gene: TRBV5-1; len: 13; abundance: many; CDR3aa: CASSLEADYEQYF; CDR3nt: TGCGCCAGCAGCTTGGAGGCAGACTACGAGCAGTACTTC
j_gene: TRBJ2-3; d_gene: TRBD2; v_gene: TRBV20-1; len: 14; abundance: NA; CDR3aa: CSARLAGFTDTQYF; CDR3nt: TGCAGTGCGAGACTAGCGGGGTTCACAGATACGCAGTATTTT